This entry is about one T cell receptor (beta chain). Its antigen is not identified. TCRdb re-derived calls from the reads in MiXCR, one entry per CDR3 protein. This sample yields approximately 910,000 distinct CDR3 sequences, of which roughly 30% are seen a single time; roughly 13% belongs to the top ten. The data originate from a study of T cell repertoires in cytomegalovirus infection. Germline loops: CDR1 SGHTA, CDR2 FQGTGA. Trimming took 5 bases from V and 0 from J, leaving 8 bases between them. This CDR3 contains 15 residues. The source material was cultured CD8+ T cells from PBMCs, sampled from culture after CMV antigen stimulation. The sequence was collected from a human donor in good health (CMV status not recorded). Some clones in this sample may be carry-over from other donors' samples. The chain carries TRBV7-3 and TRBJ2-6; no firm D call. The CDR3 DNA reads as TGTGCCAGCAGCCTTCACAGCTCTGGGGCCAACGTCCTGACTTTC. It translates to CASSLHSSGANVLTF. The full variable domain, in which reference TRBV7-3 and TRBJ2-6 provide the parts outside the CDR3, is GAGVSQTPSNKVTEKGKYVELRCDPISGHTALYWYRQSLGQGPEFLIYFQGTGAADDSGLPNDRFFAVRPEGSVSTLKIQRTERGDSAVYLCASSLHSSGANVLTFGAGSRLTVL.